These 29 T cell receptor beta chains share one sample of origin, sequenced in a study of cytomegalovirus exposure and HLA in healthy donors (dated by TCRdb to 2015 to 2018). The method behind the library was the immunoSEQ multiplex PCR assay. The multiplex PCR relied on a mix of 60 forward primers for TCR Vbeta segments and 13 reverse primers for TCR Jbeta segments. TCRdb re-hosts the immuneACCESS table, in-frame sequences only. Its copies lack some clones; in the studies checked, an unresolved V gene accounts for under half of them, and the cause for the rest is not known. The sample table holds tens of thousands of clones, of which almost 75% were seen once. About 5% of the sample is taken by the ten largest. The sample taken for sequencing was PBMCs. All receptors come from a man aged 45-60 years in good health and CMV-seronegative.

This clone was observed a handful of times. The CDR3 spells CASSVDYEQYF. The CDR3 DNA reads as TGTGCCAGCAGTGTAGATTACGAGCAGTACTTC. The chain recombines TRBV2 with TRBJ2-7; no firm D call. The CDR3 has 11 amino acids. V lost 4 bases and J 4 bases, leaving 5 bases between the germline ends. Germline-derived CDR1 and CDR2 are SNHLY and FYNNEI.

This chain uses TRBV9 with TRBJ1-4, with D possibly TRBD1 on 5 matching bases. The CDR3 is made up of 14 amino acids. Deletions cut 6 bases from V and 4 bases from J, with 13 bases between. Per germline, CDR1 SGDLS and CDR2 YYNGEE. The CDR3 loop reads CASTPDKRNEKLFF. For the CDR3, the DNA is TGTGCCAGCACCCCGGACAAACGTAATGAAAAACTGTTTTTT.

The rearrangement joins TRBV18 to TRBJ2-4; 8 positions match TRBD2. V was pared by 3 bases and J by 7 bases, with 5 bases of the junction left unmatched. There are 14 residues in the CDR3. CDR1 KGHSH and CDR2 LQKENI come from the germline V gene. The CDR3 spells CASSPDGGRNIQYF. The CDR3 bases are TGTGCCAGCTCACCGGACGGCGGGAGGAACATTCAGTACTTC.

The CDR3 reads CASSIVEGASYNEQFF. CDR3 in DNA: TGTGCCAGTAGTATAGTCGAGGGAGCTTCCTACAATGAGCAGTTCTTC. This chain uses TRBV19 with TRBJ2-1; a possible D gene is TRBD2 (5 bases). Germline V gene data show CDR1 as LNHDA and CDR2 as SQIVND (reference sequence). This CDR3 comprises 16 residues. The V and J ends lost 1 base and 1 base respectively, with 11 bases between them.

This chain connects TRBV27 to TRBJ2-1; 8 nucleotides align to TRBD1. Trimming cost V 2 bases and J 6 bases; bases outside gene matches: 3. The V gene's germline CDR1 is MNHEY and CDR2 SMNVEV (reference sequence). This CDR3 spans 14 amino acids. The CDR3, as DNA: TGTGCCAGCAGTTTACTCGGACAGGGCAATGAGCAGTTCTTC. Its translation: CASSLLGQGNEQFF.

The chain carries TRBV11-3 and TRBJ1-5; D remains unclear. Looked up from germline, CDR1 is SGHNT and CDR2 is YENEEA. Trimming took 1 base from V and 5 from J, leaving 3 bases between them. This CDR3 has 12 amino acids. CDR3 sequence (DNA): TGTGCCAGCAGCTTAGGAGATCAGCCCCAGCATTTT. Protein sequence: CASSLGDQPQHF.

The chain has TRBV6-1 and TRBJ1-2; D not resolved. In germline, CDR1 is MNHNS, CDR2 SASEGT. V was trimmed by 7 bases and J by 4 bases, leaving 10 bases between them. CDR3 size: 12 residues. The CDR3 here is CASNQHSYGYTF. The CDR3 nucleotides are TGTGCCAGCAATCAGCACAGCTATGGCTACACCTTC.

This sequence joins TRBV30 and TRBJ1-5; a weak D match, TRBD1 (6 bases). The CDR3 has 15 residues. Germline CDR1 GTSNPN, CDR2 SVGIG (reference sequence). The V end lost 0 bases, the J end lost 4 bases, and 13 bases lay between the germline ends. This CDR3 is CAWSVLKGGNQPQHF. The CDR3 bases are TGTGCCTGGAGTGTACTGAAGGGGGGGAATCAGCCCCAGCATTTT.

This clone was seen only a few times. V and J are TRBV18 and TRBJ2-7; D is undetermined. V dropped 6 bases and J dropped 0 bases, with 18 bases sitting between them. There are 16 residues in the CDR3. CDR1 and CDR2 from the germline V gene are KGHSH and LQKENI. The CDR3 loop reads CASSSEVRQSSYEQYF. The CDR3 DNA follows: TGTGCCAGCTCCTCAGAGGTCCGGCAGAGCTCCTACGAGCAGTACTTC.

The rearrangement joins TRBV27 to TRBJ1-1; D is perhaps TRBD1 (5 bases). Trimming took 3 bases from V and 1 from J, leaving 18 bases between them. CDR3 size: 17 residues. Looked up from germline, CDR1 is MNHEY and CDR2 is SMNVEV (reference sequence). CDR3 sequence: CASSFRSGGVTNTEAFF. For the CDR3, the DNA is TGTGCCAGCAGTTTTAGGTCCGGGGGGGTGACGAACACTGAAGCTTTCTTT.

The chain employs TRBV6-1 and TRBJ1-5; 10 nucleotides line up with TRBD1. CDR1 is MNHNS and CDR2 is SASEGT in the germline V gene. J lost 6 bases, V lost 3 bases, and 14 bases had no gene match. The CDR3 has 18 residues. The CDR3 coding sequence is TGTGCCAGCAGTGAGACCCCTACCGGGACAGGGGCATTTCAGCCCCAGCATTTT. Amino acid sequence: CASSETPTGTGAFQPQHF.

This clone was counted a few times. Written as DNA, the CDR3 is TGTGCCAGTAAGAATCAGGATATGTACACTGAAGCTTTCTTT. As protein: CASKNQDMYTEAFF. The chain has TRBV19 and TRBJ1-1; D not resolved. Germline V CDR1 and CDR2: LNHDA, SQIVND (reference sequence). Trimming took 7 bases from V and 3 from J, leaving 15 bases between them. The CDR3 totals 14 residues.

This sequence joins TRBV5-4 and TRBJ2-7; D gene ambiguous. Per germline, CDR1 SGHNT and CDR2 YYREEE (reference sequence). The CDR3 sequence is 13 residues long. Trimming removed 0 bases from V and 3 bases from J, with 7 bases in between. CDR3 region: CASSLVRSYEQYF. The CDR3, as DNA: TGTGCCAGCAGCTTGGTCCGGAGCTACGAGCAGTACTTC.

In this sample, this clone turned up a few times. The chain carries TRBV10-1 and TRBJ1-5; no clear D gene. With 0 bases removed from V and 3 bases from J, the gap between germline ends came to 9 bases. This CDR3 is 15 amino acids long. Germline assignment: CDR1 WNHNN and CDR2 SYGVQD (reference sequence). The CDR3 spells CASSESADYNQPQHF. CDR3 bases: TGCGCCAGCAGTGAGTCCGCGGACTACAATCAGCCCCAGCATTTT.

The CDR3 reads CSVDSQSSYEQYF. The DNA of the CDR3 is TGCAGCGTTGACTCACAAAGCTCCTACGAGCAGTACTTC. The chain recombines TRBV29-1 with TRBJ2-7; D not resolved. The V end was cut by 3 bases, the J end by 0 bases, with 9 bases between. The CDR3 sequence is 13 residues long. Germline loops: CDR1 SQVTM, CDR2 ANQGSEA.

The chain couples TRBV5-1 to TRBJ2-2, with 11 bases fitting TRBD2. The V segment lost 5 bases and the J segment 1 base; nucleotides outside the gene matches: 16. The CDR3 length is 20 residues. Germline lookup yields CDR1 SGHRS and CDR2 YFSETQ. For the CDR3, the DNA is TGCGCCAGCAGTTCCCGTCCTCATACTAGCGGGGGCCAGAACACCGGGGAGCTGTTTTTT. This encodes CASSSRPHTSGGQNTGELFF. The variable domain in full, with the rest retrieved from reference TRBV5-1 and TRBJ2-2, is KAGVTQTPRYLIKTRGQQVTLSCSPISGHRSVSWYQQTPGQGLQFLFEYFSETQRNKGNFPGRFSGRQFSNSRSEMNVSTLELGDSALYLCASSSRPHTSGGQNTGELFFGEGSRLTVL.

Only a few counts were recorded for this clone. The same CDR3 also results from other DNA sequences found in this sample. The chain employs TRBV2 and TRBJ1-1, with D possibly TRBD1 on 6 matching bases. The ends were cut back, 4 bases at V and 0 bases at J, with 9 bases in the middle. The CDR3 extends over 14 amino acids. The V gene's germline CDR1 is SNHLY and CDR2 FYNNEI. CDR3 region: CASSAQGMNTEAFF. The CDR3 nucleotides are TGTGCCAGCAGTGCACAGGGAATGAACACTGAAGCTTTCTTT.

The chain employs TRBV7-6 and TRBJ2-5, with a possible D match to TRBD1 (5 bases). The germline V and J ends were trimmed by 2 bases and 4 bases, with 8 bases remaining between them. Germline loops: CDR1 SGHVS, CDR2 FNYEAQ. The CDR3 covers 13 residues. The chain's CDR3 is CASSLRGRETQYF. The CDR3 DNA reads TGTGCCAGCAGCTTAAGGGGTCGAGAGACCCAGTACTTC.

The chain uses TRBV18 and TRBJ2-3; D is undetermined. Germline V gene data show CDR1 as KGHSH and CDR2 as LQKENI. With 3 bases removed from V and 6 bases from J, the gap between germline ends came to 7 bases. The CDR3 covers 12 residues. DNA of the CDR3: TGTGCCAGCTCACCCCTCGCGGATACGCAGTATTTT. This translates into CASSPLADTQYF.

V and J are TRBV7-2 and TRBJ2-5; D remains unclear. Germline V lookup: CDR1 SGHTA, CDR2 FQGNSA. There are 18 residues in the CDR3. Trimming took off 0 bases at V and 7 bases at J, with 24 bases between the two ends. The CDR3 nucleotides read TGTGCCAGCAGCTTAGCCCCCCATAGTAAGACTCAGTTCCGGACCCAGTACTTC. Protein sequence: CASSLAPHSKTQFRTQYF.

This sequence joins TRBV5-5 and TRBJ2-1; possible D gene TRBD1, 6 bases. V lost 3 bases and J lost 3, with 13 bases in between. CDR1 SGHKS and CDR2 YYEKEE come from the germline V gene (reference sequence). The length of the CDR3 is 15 residues. The CDR3 sequence: CASSSTGTNYNEQFF. CDR3 DNA: TGTGCCAGCAGCTCGACAGGAACCAACTACAATGAGCAGTTCTTC.

This chain joins TRBV29-1 and TRBJ2-5; possibly TRBD2 for D (5 bases). V was trimmed by 4 bases and J by 4 bases, leaving 13 bases between them. CDR3 length: 13 residues. Germline lookup yields CDR1 SQVTM and CDR2 ANQGSEA. CDR3 DNA sequence: TGCAGCGTTGTTTCGGGGTTTGTAGAGACCCAGTACTTC. This encodes CSVVSGFVETQYF.

The chain has TRBV13 and TRBJ2-2; D unresolved. V was trimmed by 2 bases and J by 6 bases, leaving 4 bases between them. CDR3 size: 12 residues. Germline V CDR1 and CDR2: PRHDT, FYEKMQ (reference sequence). CDR3 DNA: TGTGCCAGCAGCTTACGTCCCGGGGAGCTGTTTTTT. Translation gives CASSLRPGELFF.

Comment on this clone: Other DNA sequences in this specimen translate into the identical CDR3. The chain carries TRBV7-3 and TRBJ2-7; a possible D gene is TRBD1 (5 bases). The V end lost 1 base, the J end lost 3 bases, and 13 bases lay between the germline ends. The CDR3 has 15 amino acids. Per the germline V gene, CDR1 is SGHTA and CDR2 is FQGTGA. The CDR3 here is CASSLSFGRDYEQYF. The CDR3 DNA reads TGTGCCAGCAGCTTAAGCTTTGGCAGGGACTACGAGCAGTACTTC.

The chain carries TRBV10-1 and TRBJ1-6; no firm D call. The germline V gene encodes CDR1 WNHNN and CDR2 SYGVQD (reference sequence). Trimming took 2 bases from V and 0 from J, leaving 8 bases between them. This CDR3 is 16 amino acids long. In DNA form, the CDR3 reads TGCGCCAGCAGTGAGCGCGAGGGCTCCTATAATTCACCCCTCCACTTT. The encoded protein is CASSEREGSYNSPLHF.

The rearrangement links TRBV19 to TRBJ1-2; TRBD1 matches at 12 bases. Germline V gene lookup returns CDR1 LNHDA and CDR2 SQIVND (reference sequence). The CDR3 runs 14 residues. Losses at the gene ends were 7 bases for V and 6 bases for J; bases not matched to a gene: 6. CDR3 amino acids: CASTRGTGGDGYTF. The CDR3 coding sequence is TGTGCCAGTACCCGAGGGACAGGGGGCGATGGCTACACCTTC. The variable domain in full, with the rest retrieved from reference TRBV19 and TRBJ1-2, is DGGITQSPKYLFRKEGQNVTLSCEQNLNHDAMYWYRQDPGQGLRLIYYSQIVNDFQKGDIAEGYSVSREKKESFPLTVTSAQKNPTAFYLCASTRGTGGDGYTFGSGTRLTVV.

The rearrangement uses TRBV9 and TRBJ1-2; 9 bases agree with TRBD1. With V trimmed by 3 bases and J by 8 bases, 5 bases remained unmatched. The CDR3 spans 13 residues. CDR1 and CDR2 from the germline V gene are SGDLS and YYNGEE. The CDR3 region has the DNA TGTGCCAGCAGCGCGGGGACAGGGCGGGGCTACACCTTC. Its translation: CASSAGTGRGYTF.

This rearrangement joins TRBV16 to TRBJ1-4, with 9 bases identical to TRBD1. CDR3 length equals 17 residues. Germline CDR1 KGHSY, CDR2 FQNENV. The V and J ends lost 2 bases and 7 bases, in that order; junction bases with no gene match: 11. CDR3 bases: TGTGCCAGCAGCCAACGGATCCAACAGGGGGCAGGTGAAAAACTGTTTTTT. This codes for CASSQRIQQGAGEKLFF.

J is TRBJ2-1 and V is TRBV14; D gene ambiguous. Per germline, CDR1 SGHDN and CDR2 FVKESK. The V end lost 4 bases, the J end lost 0 bases, and 4 bases lay between the germline ends. The CDR3 loop spans 13 amino acids. This CDR3 reads CASSRRSYNEQFF. CDR3 bases: TGTGCCAGCAGCCGTCGCTCCTACAATGAGCAGTTCTTC.